This T cell receptor beta chain was identified in a study of T-cell memory formation after mild COVID-19. Study-level results: Clones from the second wave (peaking day 37) had unconfirmed SARS-CoV-2 specificity.

TCRdb reprocessed the 5' RACE reads with MiXCR, giving one entry per CDR3 protein. The data show hundreds of thousands of distinct CDR3 sequences, over 15% seen once. A remark on this clonotype: Its antigen is undetermined.

Trimming removed 7 bases from V and 0 bases from J, with 14 bases in between. CDR1 and CDR2 (germline): MNHEY, SVGAGI. The CDR3 runs 15 residues. The receptor was isolated from a man between 18 and 29 years old who had mild COVID-19 (a few samples of this study predate the infection). Cell type and time point are not known. The sample comprised PBMCs or a T cell subset sorted from them (not recorded which). V is TRBV6-5 and J is TRBJ2-3; D might be TRBD1 (6 bases). CDR3 sequence: CASTVTGYSTDTQYF. The CDR3 coding sequence is TGTGCCAGCACTGTAACAGGGTATAGCACAGATACGCAGTATTTT.